These 26 T cell receptor beta chains came from one sample sequenced in a study of regulatory T cells in long-lasting Graves disease. Building of the TCR beta libraries involved iRepertoire HTBI primers and Arm-PCR of CDR3 regions. TCRdb reanalysed the multiplex PCR reads using MiXCR and keeps one entry per CDR3 protein. Of about 210,000 distinct CDR3 sequences in the sample, around a fifth were seen once. Time point specified: newly diagnosed GD, antithyroid drugs for less than 3 months. RNA extracted from PBMCs served as the sequencing template. This sample also appeared in a second study, on T cells in Graves' hyperthyroidism and ophthalmopathy.

Here the sequenced sample was peripheral blood mononuclear cells (PBMCs), taken at new diagnosis, from a patient treated with antithyroid drugs. These receptors all come from a young woman with Graves disease.

This clonotype occurred many times. The CDR3 DNA follows: TGTGCCAGCAGCTTAGGGATCAGTCCCAACACCGGGGAGCTGTTTTTT. Translation: CASSLGISPNTGELFF. This chain uses TRBV11-3 with TRBJ2-2; no firm D call. Deletions cut 1 base from V and 2 bases from J, with 11 bases between. The CDR3 is 16 amino acids. CDR1 SGHNT and CDR2 YENEEA come from the germline V gene.

This clonotype appeared many times. The chain has TRBV6-2 or TRBV6-3 and TRBJ2-7; D possibly corresponds to TRBD1 (6 bases). The germline V gene encodes CDR1 MNHEY and CDR2 SVGEGT. V lost 6 bases and J lost 3, with 15 bases in between. This CDR3 is 14 amino acids long. The CDR3 sequence is CASRKRDKVYEQYF. Written as DNA, the CDR3 is TGTGCCAGCAGGAAACGGGACAAGGTCTACGAGCAGTACTTC.

This clonotype appeared many times. V and J are TRBV14 and TRBJ2-7, with D hard to call. Per germline, CDR1 SGHDN and CDR2 FVKESK. The ends were cut back, 0 bases at V and 3 bases at J, with 9 bases in the middle. CDR3 size: 14 residues. CDR3 nucleotides: TGTGCCAGCAGCCAAGATCTTTCCCACTACGAGCAGTACTTC. Amino acid sequence: CASSQDLSHYEQYF.

V gene TRBV12-3 or TRBV12-4 combines with J gene TRBJ2-5; D may be TRBD1 or TRBD2 (6 bases each). The CDR3 is 12 residues long. V lost 8 bases and J lost 5, with 12 bases in between. The CDR3: CASGGLGETQYF. The DNA of the CDR3 is TGTGCCAGCGGGGGGCTAGGGGAGACCCAGTACTTC.

This clonotype was recorded at least ten times. The chain uses TRBV28 and TRBJ2-2; possible D gene TRBD2, 7 bases. V shed 1 base and J shed 3 bases, with 12 bases lying between them. CDR1 MDHEN and CDR2 SYDVKM come from the germline V gene. The CDR3 is 16 amino acids. The CDR3 DNA follows: TGTGCCAGCAGTTTATCACCCGGGGGGCACACCGGGGAGCTGTTTTTT. Translated, it gives CASSLSPGGHTGELFF.

The rearrangement joins TRBV5-1 to TRBJ1-3; 8 nucleotides match TRBD1. V lost 0 bases to trimming and J lost 0 bases; unmatched junction nucleotides: 2. The CDR3 runs 16 residues. CDR1 is SGHRS, CDR2 YFSETQ, per germline. The CDR3 is CASSLAGQVSGNTIYF. The CDR3 DNA sequence: TGCGCCAGCAGCTTGGCGGGACAGGTCTCTGGAAACACCATATATTTT. Supplemented by reference TRBV5-1 and TRBJ1-3, the full variable domain reads KAGVTQTPRYLIKTRGQQVTLSCSPISGHRSVSWYQQTPGQGLQFLFEYFSETQRNKGNFPGRFSGRQFSNSRSEMNVSTLELGDSALYLCASSLAGQVSGNTIYFGEGSWLTVV.

This clonotype was recorded many times. The chain carries TRBV2 and TRBJ2-7; D may be TRBD1 (5 bases). Trimming cost V 6 bases and J 5 bases, with 11 bases left between them. Germline V gives CDR1 SNHLY, CDR2 FYNNEI. This CDR3 contains 12 residues. CDR3 residues: CASSADRNEQYF. In DNA, the CDR3 is TGTGCCAGCAGCGCCGACAGAAACGAGCAGTACTTC.

As regards this clonotype: This may stem from a read error, because a much larger clone lies one nucleotide away. This chain connects TRBV4-1 to TRBJ1-4; 8 nucleotides match TRBD1. The CDR3 sequence is 15 residues long. The V and J ends lost 6 bases and 13 bases, in that order; junction bases with no gene match: 16. Germline CDR1 reads MGHRA; CDR2 reads YSYEKL. The CDR3: CASRGTGNNLGRLFF. Here the CDR3 DNA reads TGCGCCAGCAGAGGGACAGGAAACAACTTGGGAAGACTGTTTTTT.

Concerning this clonotype: This could be a read error, since a much larger clone is one nucleotide away. The genes are TRBV18 and TRBJ2-2; D might be TRBD1 (5 bases). The CDR3 length is 16 residues. Germline V CDR1 and CDR2: KGHSH, LQKENI. V was clipped by 4 bases and J by 4 bases, with 16 bases between them. The CDR3 coding sequence is TGTGCCAGCTCACAAGGGGTCCATGGGCCCACCGGGGAGCTGTTTTTT. Translating gives CASSQGVHGPTGELFF.

The table lists this clonotype with many counts. The rearrangement links TRBV29-1 to TRBJ1-1; D is perhaps TRBD1 (5 bases). Trimming took off 3 bases at V and 4 bases at J, with 9 bases between the two ends. CDR1 and CDR2 (germline): SQVTM, ANQGSEA. The CDR3 length is 12 residues. The CDR3 DNA reads TGCAGCGTTGAGCCAGGGTTCACTGAAGCTTTCTTT. It codes for CSVEPGFTEAFF. The entire variable domain, with the rest obtained from reference TRBV29-1 and TRBJ1-1, is as follows: SAVISQKPSRDICQRGTSLTIQCQVDSQVTMMFWYRQQPGQSLTLIATANQGSEATYESGFVIDKFPISRPNLTFSTLTVSNMSPEDSSIYLCSVEPGFTEAFFGQGTRLTVV.

Points on this clonotype: A read error may be the cause here, since a much bigger clone is one base away. The CDR3 does not close with the conserved phenylalanine or tryptophan, likely indicating a read error. The CDR3 loop reads CASSPLDREGTQYL. The DNA for the CDR3 is TGTGCCAGCAGCCCTCTGGACCGCGAAGGGACCCAGTACCTC. The chain links TRBV7-9 to TRBJ2-5; D not certain. The CDR3 covers 14 residues. Germline V CDR1 and CDR2: SEHNR, FQNEAQ (reference sequence). V dropped 5 bases and J dropped 7 bases, with 17 bases sitting between them.

This clonotype occurred many times. The gene calls are TRBV7-2 and TRBJ1-1; tentative D call: TRBD1 (6 bases). This CDR3 has 15 amino acids. Per the germline V gene, CDR1 is SGHTA and CDR2 is FQGNSA. V was clipped by 1 base and J by 5 bases, with 14 bases between them. CDR3 in amino acids: CASSLGQVGRTEAFF. The CDR3 region has the DNA TGTGCCAGCAGCTTAGGACAGGTCGGTCGGACTGAAGCTTTCTTT.

The sample holds a few counts of this clonotype. The chain couples TRBV4-1 to TRBJ2-7, with 8 bases lining up with TRBD2. Germline loops: CDR1 MGHRA, CDR2 YSYEKL. The junction had 6 bases not matched to a gene; V was cut back by 0 bases and J by 2 bases. The CDR3 runs to 16 residues. CDR3 region: CASSQDELAVTYEQYF. CDR3 DNA: TGCGCCAGCAGCCAAGATGAACTAGCGGTGACCTACGAGCAGTACTTC.

V gene TRBV19 combines with J gene TRBJ1-1; 10 bases match TRBD1. J gave up 0 bases and V 5 bases, and 12 bases lay outside the gene matches. CDR1 and CDR2 from the germline V gene are LNHDA and SQIVND (reference sequence). The CDR3 covers 18 residues. The DNA of the CDR3 is TGTGCCAGTAGTCCCCAGACAGGGGGCGCCATGCTGAACACTGAAGCTTTCTTT. Translation: CASSPQTGGAMLNTEAFF.

In this sample, this clonotype turned up a few times. The J gene is TRBJ1-6, the V gene TRBV6-1; weak D call: TRBD1 (5 bases). The CDR3 length is 15 residues. The ends were cut back, 6 bases at V and 7 bases at J, with 16 bases in the middle. Germline lookup yields CDR1 MNHNS and CDR2 SASEGT. DNA of the CDR3: TGTGCCAGCAGCCTGGGACCCGAGTTAAATTCACCCCTCCACTTT. This gives the protein CASSLGPELNSPLHF.

This clonotype was observed many times. J is TRBJ1-2 and V is TRBV7-9; maybe TRBD1 (6 bases). Germline V gene sequence: CDR1 SEHNR, CDR2 FQNEAQ (reference sequence). Deletions cut 1 base from V and 5 bases from J, with 11 bases between. The CDR3 runs 14 residues. DNA for the CDR3: TGTGCCAGCAGCTTAGATATCACAGGGTATGGCTACACCTTC. Its protein product is CASSLDITGYGYTF. Filled out from reference TRBV7-9 and TRBJ1-2, the complete variable domain reads DTGVSQNPRHKITKRGQNVTFRCDPISEHNRLYWYRQTLGQGPEFLTYFQNEAQLEKSRLLSDRFSAERPKGSFSTLEIQRTEQGDSAMYLCASSLDITGYGYTFGSGTRLTVV.

This clonotype has a count of ten or more. This rearrangement joins TRBV7-8 to TRBJ2-5; 8 bases fit TRBD2. The germline gives CDR1 SGHVS, CDR2 FQNEAQ. V dropped 1 base and J dropped 2; count of bases not matched to a gene: 9. This CDR3 contains 17 residues. The CDR3 region has the DNA TGTGCCAGCAGCTTAGGCCGGACTAGCACGACACAAGAGACCCAGTACTTC. Translating it yields CASSLGRTSTTQETQYF.

The chain joins TRBV9 to TRBJ2-1; D unresolved. Looked up from germline, CDR1 is SGDLS and CDR2 is YYNGEE. The CDR3 has 15 amino acids. Deletions cut 2 bases from V and 4 bases from J, with 13 bases between. The CDR3 DNA is TGTGCCAGCAGCGTTTCTACAGACTCTTACAATGAGCAGTTCTTC. Translated: CASSVSTDSYNEQFF.

This clonotype was seen many times. J is TRBJ2-7 and V is TRBV5-1; D not resolved. The CDR3 consists of 15 residues. The germline gives CDR1 SGHRS, CDR2 YFSETQ. Deletions cut 0 bases from V and 0 bases from J, with 10 bases between. This chain's CDR3 is CASSLDPYGSYEQYF. CDR3 DNA: TGCGCCAGCAGCTTGGACCCCTACGGCTCCTACGAGCAGTACTTC.

This clonotype has at least ten counts. The CDR3 DNA is TGTGCCAGCAGTTTAGGGCTAGTGCCCACCGGGGAGCTGTTTTTT. The encoded protein is CASSLGLVPTGELFF. This chain links TRBV12-3 or TRBV12-4 with TRBJ2-2, with D uncertain. With 1 base removed from V and 4 bases from J, the gap between germline ends came to 10 bases. CDR3 length: 15 residues.

The table lists this clonotype with many counts. The chain has TRBV2 and TRBJ1-2; no clear D. V lost 8 bases and J lost 1, with 11 bases in between. Per the germline V gene, CDR1 is SNHLY and CDR2 is FYNNEI. This CDR3 is 13 amino acids long. CDR3 DNA: TGTGCCAGCTGGAGGCAGATTAACTATGGCTACACCTTC. It yields the protein CASWRQINYGYTF.

The V gene is TRBV3-1, the J gene TRBJ1-3, with D unresolved. V lost 4 bases, J lost 3 bases, and 7 bases lay in between. The CDR3 is 13 amino acids. CDR1 and CDR2 from the germline V gene are LGHDT and YNNKEL (reference sequence). This CDR3 is CASSPWNGNTIYF. The DNA for the CDR3 is TGTGCCAGCAGCCCATGGAATGGAAACACCATATATTTT.

Many counts were recorded for this clonotype. The chain joins TRBV6-1 to TRBJ1-1; D not resolved. The CDR3 is made up of 14 amino acids. Deletions cut 2 bases from V and 6 bases from J, with 13 bases between. Germline V gene data show CDR1 as MNHNS and CDR2 as SASEGT. The CDR3 reads CASSEYMGDPEAFF. CDR3 DNA: TGTGCCAGCAGTGAATATATGGGCGACCCTGAAGCTTTCTTT.

This clonotype has at least ten counts. The chain carries TRBV7-9 and TRBJ2-1; D might be TRBD2 (5 bases). V shed 4 bases and J shed 2 bases, with 9 bases lying between them. The germline V gene has CDR1 SEHNR and CDR2 FQNEAQ (reference sequence). The CDR3 is 14 amino acids. The CDR3 coding sequence is TGTGCCAGCAGCTCGTTAGCGACCTACAATGAGCAGTTCTTC. Amino acid sequence: CASSSLATYNEQFF.

The CDR3 spells CASSHTLNTEAFF. Here the CDR3 DNA reads TGTGCCAGCAGTCACACCCTGAACACTGAAGCTTTCTTT. The rearrangement links TRBV27 to TRBJ1-1; D not resolved. V lost 5 bases and J 0 bases, leaving 7 bases between the germline ends. CDR3 length equals 13 residues. Germline CDR1 is MNHEY and CDR2 is SMNVEV (reference sequence).

The count of this clonotype is one. The genes are TRBV12-3 or TRBV12-4 and TRBJ1-1; 10 bases agree with TRBD1. V was clipped by 5 bases and J by 5 bases; unmatched bases: 8. This CDR3 contains 15 residues. In nucleotides, the CDR3 is TGTGCCAGCAGTGTACCGGGACAGGGGTGGACTGAAGCTTTCTTT. Translated: CASSVPGQGWTEAFF.